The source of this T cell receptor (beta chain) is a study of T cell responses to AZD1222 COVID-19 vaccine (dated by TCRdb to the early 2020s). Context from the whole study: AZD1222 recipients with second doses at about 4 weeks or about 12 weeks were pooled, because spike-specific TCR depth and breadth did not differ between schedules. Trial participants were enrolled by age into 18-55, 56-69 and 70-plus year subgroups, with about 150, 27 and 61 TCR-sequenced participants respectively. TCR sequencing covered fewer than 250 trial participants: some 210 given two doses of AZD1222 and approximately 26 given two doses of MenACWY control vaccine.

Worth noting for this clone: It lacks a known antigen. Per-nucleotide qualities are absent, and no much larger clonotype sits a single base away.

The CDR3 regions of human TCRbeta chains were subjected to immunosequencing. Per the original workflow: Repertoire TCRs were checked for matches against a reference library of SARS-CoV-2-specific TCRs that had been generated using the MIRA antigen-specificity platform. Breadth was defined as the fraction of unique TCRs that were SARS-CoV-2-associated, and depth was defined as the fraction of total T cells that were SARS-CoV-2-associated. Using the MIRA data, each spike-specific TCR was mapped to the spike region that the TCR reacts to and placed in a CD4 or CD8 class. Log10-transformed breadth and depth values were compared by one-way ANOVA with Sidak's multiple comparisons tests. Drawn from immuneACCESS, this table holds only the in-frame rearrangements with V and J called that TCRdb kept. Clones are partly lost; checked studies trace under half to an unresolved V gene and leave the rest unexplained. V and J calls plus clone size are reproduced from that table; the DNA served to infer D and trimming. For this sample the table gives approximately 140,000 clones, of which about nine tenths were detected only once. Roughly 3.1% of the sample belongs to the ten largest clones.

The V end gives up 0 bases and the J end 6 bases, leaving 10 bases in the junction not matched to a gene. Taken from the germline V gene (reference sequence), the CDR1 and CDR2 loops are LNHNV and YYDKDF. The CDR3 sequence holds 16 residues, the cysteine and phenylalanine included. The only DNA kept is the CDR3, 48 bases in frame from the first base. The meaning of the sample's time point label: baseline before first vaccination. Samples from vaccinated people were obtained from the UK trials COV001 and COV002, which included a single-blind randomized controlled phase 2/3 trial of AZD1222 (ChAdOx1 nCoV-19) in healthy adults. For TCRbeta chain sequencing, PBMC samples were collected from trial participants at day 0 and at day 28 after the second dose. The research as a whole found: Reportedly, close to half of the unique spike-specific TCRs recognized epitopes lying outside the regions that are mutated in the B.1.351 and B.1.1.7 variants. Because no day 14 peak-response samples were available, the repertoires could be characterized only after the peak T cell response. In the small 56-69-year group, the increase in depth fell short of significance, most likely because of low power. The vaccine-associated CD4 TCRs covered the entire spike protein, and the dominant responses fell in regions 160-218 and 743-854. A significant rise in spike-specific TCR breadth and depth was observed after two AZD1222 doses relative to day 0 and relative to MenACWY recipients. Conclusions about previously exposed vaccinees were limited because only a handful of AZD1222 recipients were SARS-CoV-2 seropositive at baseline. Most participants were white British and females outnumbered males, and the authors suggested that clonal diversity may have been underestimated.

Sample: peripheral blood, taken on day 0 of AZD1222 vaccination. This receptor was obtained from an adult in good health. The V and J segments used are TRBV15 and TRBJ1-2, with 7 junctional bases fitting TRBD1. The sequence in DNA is TGTGCCACCAGCAGAGAACTACAGGGGCCATATGATGGCTACACCTTC. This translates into CATSRELQGPYDGYTF.